A selection of T cell receptor beta chains follows, all from one sample in a study of CD8 T cell repertoires and HIV-1 epitope variants. The table came from immunoSEQ multiplex PCR; TCRdb's copy has only in-frame clones and leaves some out. The sample contains 95,000 or so clones, just under 75% of which appear only once. Sequencing input: uncultured baseline CD8+ T cells from peripheral blood mononuclear cells (PBMCs). These TCRs come from a male donor with HIV. Each CDR3 is given with its conserved first and last residue.

j_gene: TRBJ1-5; v_gene: TRBV2; CDR3aa: CASTQGADQPQHF
j_gene: TRBJ2-5; v_gene: TRBV18; CDR3aa: CASSPRDTPQETQYF
j_gene: TRBJ1-2; v_gene: TRBV5-1; CDR3aa: CASSSTEALSGGYTF
j_gene: TRBJ2-4; v_gene: TRBV6-6; CDR3aa: CASNSGTGKNIQYF
j_gene: TRBJ2-3; v_gene: TRBV9; CDR3aa: CASSVVLADTQYF
j_gene: TRBJ2-7; v_gene: TRBV9; CDR3aa: CASSVDVSYEQYF
j_gene: TRBJ2-7; v_gene: TRBV5-5; CDR3aa: CASSPDRGQRSYEQYF
j_gene: TRBJ1-5; v_gene: TRBV2; CDR3aa: CASRQGIGQPQHF
j_gene: TRBJ1-2; v_gene: TRBV5-4; CDR3aa: CASSQGQGQGVYGYTF
j_gene: TRBJ2-2; v_gene: TRBV7-2; CDR3aa: CASSLQGGNTGELFF
j_gene: TRBJ1-5; v_gene: TRBV7-2; CDR3aa: CASSLRSGENQPQHF
j_gene: TRBJ1-2; v_gene: TRBV9; CDR3aa: CASSPSPGQANYGYTF
j_gene: TRBJ2-7; v_gene: TRBV28; CDR3aa: CASNTGGSWEQYF
j_gene: TRBJ2-2; v_gene: TRBV27; CDR3aa: CASRDYGVTGELFF
j_gene: TRBJ2-7; v_gene: TRBV28; CDR3aa: CASSPYRLTVADEQYF
j_gene: TRBJ2-1; v_gene: TRBV29-1; CDR3aa: CSAAGQSYNEQFF
j_gene: TRBJ1-4; v_gene: TRBV5-8; CDR3aa: CASNPRDSNEKLFF
j_gene: TRBJ2-7; v_gene: TRBV10-2; CDR3aa: CASRDTGHYEQYF
j_gene: TRBJ1-2; v_gene: TRBV5-5; CDR3aa: CASSLSTGAYGYTF
j_gene: TRBJ1-1; v_gene: TRBV27; CDR3aa: CASSSERYTEAFF
j_gene: TRBJ1-6; v_gene: TRBV2; CDR3aa: CASRSRDNSPLHF
j_gene: TRBJ1-3; v_gene: TRBV6-1; CDR3aa: CATAFTYGNTIYF
j_gene: TRBJ1-5; v_gene: TRBV27; CDR3aa: CASSTRGTGGQPQHF
j_gene: TRBJ1-3; v_gene: TRBV7-7; CDR3aa: CASSLDYGSGNTIYF
j_gene: TRBJ1-4; v_gene: TRBV9; CDR3aa: CASSLMIGANEKLFF
j_gene: TRBJ2-3; v_gene: TRBV5-6; CDR3aa: CASSKTATDTQYF